The sequence of this T cell receptor beta chain was determined in a study of blood T cell repertoires in COVID-19. Looked up from germline, CDR1 is SGHTA and CDR2 is FQGNSA. CDR3 length equals 14 residues. Trimming pared 7 bases from V and 0 bases from J, leaving 12 bases between. Assay used: immunoSEQ multiplex PCR; TCRdb lists only in-frame clones, some missing. The sample has around 98,000 clones, around 82% seen once. The sequenced sample was peripheral blood. This TCR came from a man aged 65 to 85 with active or convalescent COVID-19. The rearrangement links TRBV7-2 to TRBJ2-5; no firm D call. Here the CDR3 reads CASTLGRDQETQYF. The CDR3 coding sequence is TGTGCCAGCACCCTCGGTAGAGACCAAGAGACCCAGTACTTC.